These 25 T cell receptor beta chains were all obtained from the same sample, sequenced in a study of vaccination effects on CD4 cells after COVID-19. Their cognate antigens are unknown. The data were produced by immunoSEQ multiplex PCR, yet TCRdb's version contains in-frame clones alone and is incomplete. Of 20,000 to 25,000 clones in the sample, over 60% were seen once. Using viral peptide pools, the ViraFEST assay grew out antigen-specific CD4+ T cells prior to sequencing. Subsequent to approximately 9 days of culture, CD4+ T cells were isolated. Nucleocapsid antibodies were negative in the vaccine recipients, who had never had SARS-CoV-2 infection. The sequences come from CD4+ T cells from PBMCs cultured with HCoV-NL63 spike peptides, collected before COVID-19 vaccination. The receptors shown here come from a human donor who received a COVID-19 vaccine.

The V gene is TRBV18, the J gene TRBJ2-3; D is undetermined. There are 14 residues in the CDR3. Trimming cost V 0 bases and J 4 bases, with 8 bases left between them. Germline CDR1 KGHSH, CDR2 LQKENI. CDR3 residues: CASSPPPSADTQYF. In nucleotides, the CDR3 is TGTGCCAGCTCACCACCCCCCTCCGCAGATACGCAGTATTTT.

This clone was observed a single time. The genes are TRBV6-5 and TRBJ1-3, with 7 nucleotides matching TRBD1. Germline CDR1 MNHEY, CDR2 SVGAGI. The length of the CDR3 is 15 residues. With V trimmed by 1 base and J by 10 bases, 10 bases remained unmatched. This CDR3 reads CASSYFVGGLGTIYF. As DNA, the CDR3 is TGTGCCAGCAGTTACTTCGTAGGGGGCTTGGGGACCATATATTTT.

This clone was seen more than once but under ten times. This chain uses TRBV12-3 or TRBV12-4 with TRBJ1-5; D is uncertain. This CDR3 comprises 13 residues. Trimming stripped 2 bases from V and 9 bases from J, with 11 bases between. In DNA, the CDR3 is TGTGCCAGCAGTTTACCAGGTGTGCCGCCCCAGCATTTT. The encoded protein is CASSLPGVPPQHF.

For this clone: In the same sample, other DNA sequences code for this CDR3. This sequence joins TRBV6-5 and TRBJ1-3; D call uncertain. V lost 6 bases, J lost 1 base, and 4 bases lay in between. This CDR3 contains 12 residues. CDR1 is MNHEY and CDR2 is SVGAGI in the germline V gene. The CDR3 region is CASRGSGNTIYF. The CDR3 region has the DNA TGTGCCAGCAGAGGGTCTGGAAACACCATATATTTT.

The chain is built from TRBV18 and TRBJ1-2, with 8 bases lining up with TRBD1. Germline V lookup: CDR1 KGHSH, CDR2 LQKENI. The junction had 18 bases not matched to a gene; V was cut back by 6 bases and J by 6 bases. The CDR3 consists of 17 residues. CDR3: CASSPFTGTGSLHGYTF. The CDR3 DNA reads TGTGCCAGCTCTCCATTTACGGGGACAGGATCCCTTCATGGCTACACCTTC. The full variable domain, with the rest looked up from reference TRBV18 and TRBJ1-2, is NAGVMQNPRHLVRRRGQEARLRCSPMKGHSHVYWYRQLPEEGLKFMVYLQKENIIDESGMPKERFSAEFPKEGPSILRIQQVVRGDSAAYFCASSPFTGTGSLHGYTFGSGTRLTVV.

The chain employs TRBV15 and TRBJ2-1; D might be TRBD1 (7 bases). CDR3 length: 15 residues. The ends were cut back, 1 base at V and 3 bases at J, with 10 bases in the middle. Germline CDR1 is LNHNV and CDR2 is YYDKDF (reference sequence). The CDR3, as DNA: TGTGCCACCAGCAGAGGACAGGGAGGCTACAATGAGCAGTTCTTC. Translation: CATSRGQGGYNEQFF.

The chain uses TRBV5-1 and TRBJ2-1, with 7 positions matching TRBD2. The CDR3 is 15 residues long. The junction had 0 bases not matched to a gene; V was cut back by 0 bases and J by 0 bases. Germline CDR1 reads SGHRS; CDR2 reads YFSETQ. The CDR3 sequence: CASSLGEGSYNEQFF. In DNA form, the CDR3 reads TGCGCCAGCAGCTTGGGGGAGGGCTCCTACAATGAGCAGTTCTTC.

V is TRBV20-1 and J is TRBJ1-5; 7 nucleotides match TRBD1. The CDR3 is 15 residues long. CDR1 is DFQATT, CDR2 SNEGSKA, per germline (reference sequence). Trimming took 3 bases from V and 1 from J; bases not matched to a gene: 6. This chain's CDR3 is CSASQGGGSNQPQHF. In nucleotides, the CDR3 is TGCAGTGCTAGTCAGGGGGGTGGGAGCAATCAGCCCCAGCATTTT.

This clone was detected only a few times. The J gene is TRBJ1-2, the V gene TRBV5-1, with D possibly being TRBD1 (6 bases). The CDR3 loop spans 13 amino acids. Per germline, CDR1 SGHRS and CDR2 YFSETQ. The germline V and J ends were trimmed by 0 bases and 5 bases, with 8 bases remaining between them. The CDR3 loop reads CASSLAGEYGYTF. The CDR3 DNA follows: TGCGCCAGCAGCTTGGCAGGGGAATATGGCTACACCTTC.

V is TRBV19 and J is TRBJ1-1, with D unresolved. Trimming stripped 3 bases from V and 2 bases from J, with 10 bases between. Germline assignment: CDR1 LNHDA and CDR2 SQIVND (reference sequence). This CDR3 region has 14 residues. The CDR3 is CASSIGQVNTEAFF. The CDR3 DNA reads TGTGCCAGTAGTATTGGGCAGGTTAACACTGAAGCTTTCTTT. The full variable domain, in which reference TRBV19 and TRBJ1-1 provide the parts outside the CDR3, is DGGITQSPKYLFRKEGQNVTLSCEQNLNHDAMYWYRQDPGQGLRLIYYSQIVNDFQKGDIAEGYSVSREKKESFPLTVTSAQKNPTAFYLCASSIGQVNTEAFFGQGTRLTVV.

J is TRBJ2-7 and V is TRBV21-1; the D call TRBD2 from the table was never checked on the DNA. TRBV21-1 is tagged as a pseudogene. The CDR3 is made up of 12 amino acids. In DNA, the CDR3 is TGTGCCCGCCGAGTCCGCTCCTACGAGCAGTACTTC. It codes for CARRVRSYEQYF.

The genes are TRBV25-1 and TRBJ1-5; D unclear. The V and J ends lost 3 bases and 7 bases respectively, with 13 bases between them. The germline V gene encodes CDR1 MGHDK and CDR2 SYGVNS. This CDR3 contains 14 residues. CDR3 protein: CASSDLWGGQPQHF. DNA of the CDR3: TGTGCCAGCAGTGACCTCTGGGGAGGGCAGCCCCAGCATTTT. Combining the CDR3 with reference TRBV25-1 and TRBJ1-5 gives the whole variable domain EADIYQTPRYLVIGTGKKITLECSQTMGHDKMYWYQQDPGMELHLIHYSYGVNSTEKGDLSSESTVSRIRTEHFPLTLESARPSHTSQYLCASSDLWGGQPQHFGDGTRLSIL.

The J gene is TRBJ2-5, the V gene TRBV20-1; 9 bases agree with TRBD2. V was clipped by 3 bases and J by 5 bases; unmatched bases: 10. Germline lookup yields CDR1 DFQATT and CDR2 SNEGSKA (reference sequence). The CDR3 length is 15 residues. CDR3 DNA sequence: TGCAGTGCTAGTTGGCGGGAGGGCCCTCGGGAGACCCAGTACTTC. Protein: CSASWREGPRETQYF.

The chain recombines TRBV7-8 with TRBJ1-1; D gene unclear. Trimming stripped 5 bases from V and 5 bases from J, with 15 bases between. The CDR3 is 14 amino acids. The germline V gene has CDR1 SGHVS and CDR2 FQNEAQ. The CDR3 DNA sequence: TGTGCCAGCAGCCAACGGAGAGTGGGTACTGAAGCTTTCTTT. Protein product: CASSQRRVGTEAFF.

CDR3 DNA: TGTGCCAGCAGCGTAGTACCCGGACAGGGGAGCGAGCAGTTCTTC. Its protein product is CASSVVPGQGSEQFF. This chain links TRBV9 with TRBJ2-1, with 9 bases fitting TRBD1. The length of the CDR3 is 15 residues. In germline, CDR1 is SGDLS, CDR2 YYNGEE. V lost 0 bases and J lost 10; bases outside the gene matches: 8.

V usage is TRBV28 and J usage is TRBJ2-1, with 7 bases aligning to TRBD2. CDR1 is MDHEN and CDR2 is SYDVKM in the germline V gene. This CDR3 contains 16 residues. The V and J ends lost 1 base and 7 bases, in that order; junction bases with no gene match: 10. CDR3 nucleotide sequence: TGTGCCAGCAGTTTATTGAGGCGGGAGACCAGGAATGAGCAGTTCTTC. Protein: CASSLLRRETRNEQFF.

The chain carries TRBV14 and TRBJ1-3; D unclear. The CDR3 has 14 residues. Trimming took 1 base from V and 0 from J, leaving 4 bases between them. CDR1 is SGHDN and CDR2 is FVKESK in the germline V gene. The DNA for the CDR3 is TGTGCCAGCAGCCAAGCGGGCTCTGGAAACACCATATATTTT. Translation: CASSQAGSGNTIYF.

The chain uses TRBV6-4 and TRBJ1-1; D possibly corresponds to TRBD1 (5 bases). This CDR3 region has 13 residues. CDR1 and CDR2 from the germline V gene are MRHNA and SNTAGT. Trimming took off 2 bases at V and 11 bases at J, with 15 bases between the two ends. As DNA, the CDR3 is TGTGCCAGCAGTGACGGGGCCGGGGCGTCGGCTTTCTTT. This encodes CASSDGAGASAFF.

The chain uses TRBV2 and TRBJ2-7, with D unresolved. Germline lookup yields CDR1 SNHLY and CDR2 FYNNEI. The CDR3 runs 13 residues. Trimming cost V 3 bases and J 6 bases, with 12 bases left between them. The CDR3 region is CASSELELFEQYF. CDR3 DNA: TGTGCCAGCAGTGAGTTGGAGCTCTTCGAGCAGTACTTC.

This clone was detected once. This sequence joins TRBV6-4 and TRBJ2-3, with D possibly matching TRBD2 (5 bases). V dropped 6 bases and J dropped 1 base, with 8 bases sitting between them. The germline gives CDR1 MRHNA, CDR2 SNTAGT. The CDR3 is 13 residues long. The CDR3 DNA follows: TGTGCCAGCAGCGAGGGAGGCACAGATACGCAGTATTTT. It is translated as CASSEGGTDTQYF.

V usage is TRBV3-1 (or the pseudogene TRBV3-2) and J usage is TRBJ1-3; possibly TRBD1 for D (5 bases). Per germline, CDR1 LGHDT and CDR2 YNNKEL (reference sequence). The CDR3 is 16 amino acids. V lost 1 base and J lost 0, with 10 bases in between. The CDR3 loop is CASSQGPGSSGNTIYF. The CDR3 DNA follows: TGTGCCAGCAGCCAAGGCCCAGGGAGCTCTGGAAACACCATATATTTT.

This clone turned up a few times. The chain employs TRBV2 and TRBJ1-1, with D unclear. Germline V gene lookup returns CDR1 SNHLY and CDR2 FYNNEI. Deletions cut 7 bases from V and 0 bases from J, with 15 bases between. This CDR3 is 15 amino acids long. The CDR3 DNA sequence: TGTGCCAGCACCCAAGAGATGGCCTTGAACACTGAAGCTTTCTTT. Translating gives CASTQEMALNTEAFF.

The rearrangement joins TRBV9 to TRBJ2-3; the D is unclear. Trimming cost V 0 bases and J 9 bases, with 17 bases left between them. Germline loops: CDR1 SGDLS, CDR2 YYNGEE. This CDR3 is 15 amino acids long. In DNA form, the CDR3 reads TGTGCCAGCAGCGTAGATGTCGGGCGGACGGGCACGCAGTATTTT. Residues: CASSVDVGRTGTQYF.

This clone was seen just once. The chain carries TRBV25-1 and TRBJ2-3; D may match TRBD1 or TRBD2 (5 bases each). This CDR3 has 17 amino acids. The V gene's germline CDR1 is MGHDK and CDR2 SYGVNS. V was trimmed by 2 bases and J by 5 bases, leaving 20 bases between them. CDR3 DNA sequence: TGTGCCAGCAGTGAAGTGAGGGGTGGCAAAGGGCGAGATACGCAGTATTTT. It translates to CASSEVRGGKGRDTQYF.

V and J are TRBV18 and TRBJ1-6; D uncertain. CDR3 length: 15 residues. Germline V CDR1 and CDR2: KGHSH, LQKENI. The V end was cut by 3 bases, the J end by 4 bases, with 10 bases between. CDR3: CASSPPGSYNSPLHF. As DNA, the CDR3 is TGTGCCAGCTCACCTCCCGGGAGTTATAATTCACCCCTCCACTTT.